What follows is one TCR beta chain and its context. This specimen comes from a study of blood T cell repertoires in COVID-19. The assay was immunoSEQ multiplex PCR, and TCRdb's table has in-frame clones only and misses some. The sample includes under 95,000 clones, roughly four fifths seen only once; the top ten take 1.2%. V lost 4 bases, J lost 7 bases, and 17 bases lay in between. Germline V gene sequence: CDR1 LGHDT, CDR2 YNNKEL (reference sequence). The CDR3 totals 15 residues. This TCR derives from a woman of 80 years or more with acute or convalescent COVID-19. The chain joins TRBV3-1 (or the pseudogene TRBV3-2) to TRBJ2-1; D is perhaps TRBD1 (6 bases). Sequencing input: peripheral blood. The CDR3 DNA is TGTGCCAGCAGCCCCTTTACAGGGTCTGGGAATGAGCAGTTCTTC. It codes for CASSPFTGSGNEQFF.